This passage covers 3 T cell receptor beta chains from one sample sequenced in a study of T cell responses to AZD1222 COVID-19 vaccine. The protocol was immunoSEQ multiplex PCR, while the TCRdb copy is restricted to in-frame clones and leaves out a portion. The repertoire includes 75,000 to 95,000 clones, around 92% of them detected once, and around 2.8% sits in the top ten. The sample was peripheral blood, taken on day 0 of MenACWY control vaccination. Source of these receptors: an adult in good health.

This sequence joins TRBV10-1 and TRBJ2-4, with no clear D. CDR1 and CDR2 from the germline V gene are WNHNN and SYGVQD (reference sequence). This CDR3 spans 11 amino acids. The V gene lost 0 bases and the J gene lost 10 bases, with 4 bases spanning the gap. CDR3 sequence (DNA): TGCGCCAGCAGTGAGTCTGGAATTCAGTACTTC. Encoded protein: CASSESGIQYF.

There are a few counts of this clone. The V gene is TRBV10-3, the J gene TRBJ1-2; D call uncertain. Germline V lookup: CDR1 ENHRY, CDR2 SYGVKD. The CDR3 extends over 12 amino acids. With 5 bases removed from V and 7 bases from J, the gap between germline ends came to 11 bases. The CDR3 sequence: CAISQDRRGYTF. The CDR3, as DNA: TGTGCCATCAGTCAGGACCGCCGTGGCTACACCTTC.

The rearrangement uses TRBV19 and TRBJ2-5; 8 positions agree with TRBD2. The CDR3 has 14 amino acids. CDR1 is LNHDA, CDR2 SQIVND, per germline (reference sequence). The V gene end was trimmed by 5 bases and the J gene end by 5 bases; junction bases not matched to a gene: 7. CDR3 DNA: TGTGCCAGTAGTGCCCCGCGGGGGGCGGAGACCCAGTACTTC. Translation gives CASSAPRGAETQYF.